These 3 T cell receptor beta chains share one sample of origin, sequenced in a study of tumour-infiltrating T cells in Burkitt lymphoma. Assay used: immunoSEQ multiplex PCR; TCRdb lists only in-frame clones, some missing. This table holds some 4,300 clones, about 13% found once. The sequenced sample consisted of tumor tissue. The receptors here all came from a human donor with Burkitt lymphoma.

By sample share, this clone is large. V and J are TRBV7-9 and TRBJ2-3, with a tentative D call TRBD1 (6 bases). There are 14 residues in the CDR3. V lost 5 bases, J lost 3 bases, and 12 bases lay in between. Per the germline V gene, CDR1 is SEHNR and CDR2 is FQNEAQ (reference sequence). The DNA of the CDR3 is TGTGCCAGCAGCCGAACAGGGTTAACAGATACGCAGTATTTT. This encodes CASSRTGLTDTQYF.

There are a few counts of this clone. This rearrangement joins TRBV4-3 to TRBJ2-5, with 8 nucleotides matching TRBD2. Germline CDR1 is LGHNA and CDR2 is YSLEER. This CDR3 contains 16 residues. V was pared by 0 bases and J by 4 bases, with 7 bases of the junction left unmatched. The DNA of the CDR3 is TGCGCCAGCAGCCAAGATGGGCCAGCGGGAGTAGAGACCCAGTACTTC. Translated, it gives CASSQDGPAGVETQYF.

In regard to this clone: A read error may account for a junction end that differs from germline. J is TRBJ1-2 and V is TRBV5-1, with D possibly being TRBD1 (5 bases). This CDR3 is 13 amino acids long. In germline, CDR1 is SGHRS, CDR2 YFSETQ. CDR3 DNA sequence: TGCGCCAGTAGCTTAGACAGTAACTATGGCTACACCTTC. Translating it yields CASSLDSNYGYTF.